The 8 T cell receptor beta chains given below trace back to one sample, sequenced in a study of cytomegalovirus exposure and HLA in healthy donors. The study ran its PCR with 60 Vbeta and 13 Jbeta primers. The data were produced by immunoSEQ multiplex PCR, yet TCRdb's version contains in-frame clones alone and is incomplete. The data contain fewer than 150,000 clones, approximately 80% of them singletons. Material: PBMCs. Source of these receptors: a man aged 35 to 55 in good health and CMV-seropositive.

V gene TRBV19 combines with J gene TRBJ1-4; D ambiguous. CDR3 length: 12 residues. Trimming cost V 10 bases and J 1 base, with 7 bases left between them. CDR1 is LNHDA and CDR2 is SQIVND in the germline V gene (reference sequence). Here the CDR3 DNA reads TGTGCCACTAGCCTAACTAATGAAAAACTGTTTTTT. Translation: CATSLTNEKLFF.

This clone was counted a few times. V is TRBV6-1 and J is TRBJ2-7; D is possibly TRBD1 (6 bases). Germline CDR1 and CDR2: MNHNS and SASEGT. The CDR3 totals 13 residues. Between the trimmed V and J ends, which lost 7 bases and 3 bases, there was a span of 13 bases. CDR3 bases: TGTGCCAGCACAGGACAGCTAGTCTACGAGCAGTACTTC. Protein: CASTGQLVYEQYF.

The gene calls are TRBV7-8 and TRBJ2-3, with 8 positions matching TRBD1. Losses at the gene ends were 2 bases for V and 5 bases for J; bases not matched to a gene: 9. Germline V gives CDR1 SGHVS, CDR2 FQNEAQ. The CDR3 is 16 amino acids. CDR3 in DNA: TGTGCCAGCAGCTTATTGTCCAGGGGGCCAATAGATACGCAGTATTTT. Its translation is CASSLLSRGPIDTQYF.

The chain links TRBV5-1 to TRBJ2-1, with a weak D call TRBD1 (6 bases). The CDR3 contains 14 residues. V was cut by 0 bases and J by 8 bases, with 12 bases left in between. The germline gives CDR1 SGHRS, CDR2 YFSETQ. This CDR3 reads CASSLEDRSDEQFF. CDR3 in DNA: TGCGCCAGCAGCTTGGAAGACAGGAGCGATGAGCAGTTCTTC.

This sequence joins TRBV6-4 and TRBJ2-3, with 9 bases that match TRBD2. The germline V gene encodes CDR1 MRHNA and CDR2 SNTAGT. After removal of 1 base from V and 2 bases from J, the junction contained 4 bases not matched to a gene. The CDR3 extends over 16 amino acids. CDR3 protein: CASSDFSGGHTDTQYF. The CDR3 region has the DNA TGTGCCAGCAGTGACTTTAGCGGGGGACACACAGATACGCAGTATTTT.

The rearrangement links TRBV9 to TRBJ2-7, with a weak D call TRBD1 (6 bases). CDR3 length: 16 residues. CDR1 is SGDLS and CDR2 is YYNGEE in the germline V gene. The ends were cut back, 0 bases at V and 0 bases at J, with 13 bases in the middle. CDR3 bases: TGTGCCAGCAGCGTAGCCGGAACAGGGACCTCCTACGAGCAGTACTTC. Protein product: CASSVAGTGTSYEQYF. Together with reference TRBV9 and TRBJ2-7, the CDR3 gives the full variable domain: DSGVTQTPKHLITATGQRVTLRCSPRSGDLSVYWYQQSLDQGLQFLIQYYNGEERAKGNILERFSAQQFPDLHSELNLSSLELGDSALYFCASSVAGTGTSYEQYFGPGTRLTVT.

The rearrangement uses TRBV30 and TRBJ1-1; D unclear. The V gene lost 0 bases and the J gene lost 1 base, with 6 bases spanning the gap. This CDR3 is 13 amino acids long. CDR1 and CDR2 from the germline V gene are GTSNPN and SVGIG (reference sequence). CDR3 DNA: TGTGCCTGGAGTGTACGGGAGAACACTGAAGCTTTCTTT. Translation: CAWSVRENTEAFF. The variable domain in full, with the rest retrieved from reference TRBV30 and TRBJ1-1, is SQTIHQWPATLVQPVGSPLSLECTVEGTSNPNLYWYRQAAGRGLQLLFYSVGIGQISSEVPQNLSASRPQDRQFILSSKKLLLSDSGFYLCAWSVRENTEAFFGQGTRLTVV.

The V call is TRBV9, the J call TRBJ2-7; 7 positions agree with TRBD2. This CDR3 region has 15 residues. CDR1 and CDR2 from the germline V gene are SGDLS and YYNGEE. V shed 4 bases, J shed 5 bases, and the junction held 12 bases outside the gene matches. The CDR3 reads CASSPSGQGGDEQYF. The CDR3 bases are TGTGCCAGCAGCCCAAGCGGGCAGGGAGGGGACGAGCAGTACTTC.